The 10 T cell receptor beta chains listed next were all sequenced from one sample in a study of long-term antiretroviral therapy in people with HIV (dated by TCRdb to 2021 to 2024). The immunoSEQ hsTCRB v3.0 assay was used at survey level resolution to sequence the TRB variable region. TCRdb obtained this table from immuneACCESS and retained in-frame rearrangements with V and J assigned. These tables miss some clones; where compared with another copy, unresolved V genes account for less than half of the shortfall, and the remainder is unexplained. This sample is represented by 25,000 to 35,000 clones; roughly three quarters of them were singletons. 7% to 10% of the sample goes to the ten largest clones. Material: unsorted PBMCs, obtained 3.1 years after starting antiretroviral therapy. Receptors were obtained from a woman aged 45-65 years with HIV.

This sequence joins TRBV4-1 and TRBJ2-5; tentative D call: TRBD1 (6 bases). Germline V CDR1 and CDR2: MGHRA, YSYEKL. The CDR3 spans 15 residues. The germline V and J ends were trimmed by 0 bases and 2 bases, with 10 bases remaining between them. The CDR3 reads CASSQDRQGQETQYF. DNA of the CDR3: TGCGCCAGCAGCCAAGACAGGCAGGGGCAAGAGACCCAGTACTTC.

V gene TRBV7-9 combines with J gene TRBJ1-1, with 8 bases aligning to TRBD1. CDR3 length equals 14 residues. Trimming at V came to 4 bases and at J to 6 bases, leaving 7 bases not matched to a gene. Germline-derived CDR1 and CDR2 are SEHNR and FQNEAQ (reference sequence). The CDR3 region is CASSYPRGRAEAFF. Written as DNA, the CDR3 is TGTGCCAGCAGCTACCCCAGGGGGCGAGCTGAAGCTTTCTTT.

This clone has just one count. This chain connects TRBV7-9 to TRBJ2-5; possible D gene TRBD2, 5 bases. V lost 6 bases to trimming and J lost 2 bases, with 10 bases between them. This CDR3 contains 13 residues. The V gene's germline CDR1 is SEHNR and CDR2 FQNEAQ (reference sequence). CDR3 in amino acids: CASSRTGQETQYF. The CDR3 DNA reads TGTGCCAGCAGTCGGACGGGGCAAGAGACCCAGTACTTC.

The V gene is TRBV15, the J gene TRBJ1-4; D may be TRBD1 (6 bases). Germline V gene lookup returns CDR1 LNHNV and CDR2 YYDKDF (reference sequence). The CDR3 loop spans 14 amino acids. V gave up 6 bases and J gave up 5 bases, with 13 bases separating them. The CDR3 DNA reads TGTGCCACCAGGGGGGCGCGCCTAAATGAAAAACTGTTTTTT. Translated: CATRGARLNEKLFF.

The rearrangement links TRBV27 to TRBJ1-4; no firm D call. CDR3 length equals 14 residues. V was clipped by 2 bases and J by 5 bases, with 9 bases between them. Germline V gene data show CDR1 as MNHEY and CDR2 as SMNVEV (reference sequence). CDR3 in DNA: TGTGCCAGCAGTTTAGTTGGATTGAATGAAAAACTGTTTTTT. Translation: CASSLVGLNEKLFF.

The CDR3 loop reads CASSSGVGETQYF. CDR3 bases: TGCGCCAGCAGCTCCGGGGTGGGAGAGACCCAGTACTTC. The chain employs TRBV5-1 and TRBJ2-5, with a possible D match to TRBD2 (5 bases). Trimming shortened V by 3 bases and J by 4 bases, and 10 bases separated the two germline ends. Germline assignment: CDR1 SGHRS and CDR2 YFSETQ. The CDR3 extends over 13 amino acids.

The CDR3 is CASSAQEGGNYGYTF. The CDR3 DNA follows: TGTGCCAGCAGCGCTCAAGAAGGGGGCAACTATGGCTACACCTTC. The gene calls are TRBV9 and TRBJ1-2; 7 nucleotides align to TRBD1. The CDR3 length is 15 residues. Trimming cost V 3 bases and J 2 bases; bases outside gene matches: 7. Germline V CDR1 and CDR2: SGDLS, YYNGEE.

This chain uses TRBV18 with TRBJ1-4; possible D gene TRBD1, 5 bases. Germline V CDR1 and CDR2: KGHSH, LQKENI. V was clipped by 2 bases and J by 0 bases, with 10 bases between them. The length of the CDR3 is 16 residues. The CDR3 sequence is CASSPLPTATNEKLFF. CDR3 in DNA: TGTGCCAGCTCACCATTACCGACAGCAACTAATGAAAAACTGTTTTTT.

This CDR3 reads CASSLYPPVVAGASYNEQFF. CDR3 DNA sequence: TGTGCCAGCAGTTTATATCCCCCGGTGGTAGCGGGGGCCAGCTACAATGAGCAGTTCTTC. The chain has TRBV27 and TRBJ2-1; 9 bases fit TRBD2. Unmatched junction bases numbered 16, after V lost 1 base and J lost 3 bases. Germline loops: CDR1 MNHEY, CDR2 SMNVEV (reference sequence). There are 20 residues in the CDR3.

Here the CDR3 DNA reads TGTGCCAGCAGCTCCTCCGGGCTAGCGGGGTTTACAGATACGCAGTATTTT. Residues: CASSSSGLAGFTDTQYF. The chain has TRBV7-9 and TRBJ2-3; 9 bases map to TRBD2. This CDR3 comprises 17 residues. Germline V gene sequence: CDR1 SEHNR, CDR2 FQNEAQ (reference sequence). V dropped 4 bases and J dropped 3; count of bases not matched to a gene: 11.